Listed below are T cell receptor beta chains from one sample, sequenced in a study of OX40 agonist ivuxolimab in advanced cancers. This table comes from immunoSEQ multiplex PCR, and its TCRdb copy is limited to in-frame clones, with some not included. The sample has about 53,000 clones, around nine tenths seen once. The specimen comprised CD4+ or CD8+ T cells sorted from blood, sampled in a trial of the OX40 agonist ivuxolimab. All receptors derive from an adult with an advanced solid tumor such as melanoma, head and neck, liver or kidney cancer. CDR3s include the opening cysteine and the closing phenylalanine or tryptophan. D genes are given only for firm matches. A clone size is listed for some rows: how often the clone was seen (once, few, many), or a class if it is expanded.

D gene,clone size,J gene,V gene,CDR3 protein,CDR3 DNA
.,.,TRBJ1-2,TRBV5-4,CASSTKKGGGYTF,TGTGCCAGCAGCACCAAGAAGGGGGGTGGCTACACCTTC
.,.,TRBJ1-5,TRBV6-5,CASSPQGYNQPQHF,TGTGCCAGCAGTCCTCAGGGGTACAATCAGCCCCAGCATTTT
.,.,TRBJ2-7,TRBV30,CAWRASGVSSYEQYF,TGTGCCTGGAGAGCGAGCGGAGTGAGCTCCTACGAGCAGTACTTC
.,medium-sized,TRBJ1-2,TRBV7-2,CASSPRQAPLGSYTF,TGTGCCAGCAGCCCTCGACAGGCTCCTCTGGGTAGCTACACCTTC
TRBD1,.,TRBJ2-7,TRBV30,CAWTRRDRGAYEQYF,TGTGCCTGGACACGCCGGGACAGGGGGGCCTACGAGCAGTACTTC
.,.,TRBJ2-2,TRBV12-5,CASGLGLGNTGELFF,TGTGCTAGTGGATTGGGACTGGGGAACACCGGGGAGCTGTTTTTT
.,.,TRBJ2-4,TRBV7-8,CASSPTNNPGKNIQYF,TGTGCCAGCAGCCCGACGAACAACCCGGGAAAAAACATTCAGTACTTC
TRBD2,.,TRBJ2-2,TRBV5-1,CASSLASGRAHGELFF,TGCGCCAGCAGCTTGGCTAGCGGGAGGGCCCACGGGGAGCTGTTTTTT
TRBD1,.,TRBJ2-3,TRBV5-1,CASSLSIRTGTTDTQYF,TGCGCCAGCAGCTTGTCGATTCGGACAGGGACCACAGATACGCAGTATTTT
TRBD2,.,TRBJ2-5,TRBV5-4,CASSLAEVAGGRGETQYF,TGTGCCAGCAGCTTGGCCGAGGTAGCGGGAGGACGGGGAGAGACCCAGTACTTC
.,once,TRBJ2-3,TRBV6-5,CASSYRPTRLTDTQYF,TGTGCCAGCAGTTACAGGCCAACGCGCCTCACAGATACGCAGTATTTT
TRBD1,.,TRBJ2-2,TRBV5-3,CASSMGQANTGELFF,TGTGCCAGCAGCATGGGACAGGCGAACACCGGGGAGCTGTTTTTT
.,.,TRBJ2-3,TRBV30,CAWGGGPSTSADTQYF,TGTGCCTGGGGGGGTGGACCCTCCACCTCGGCAGATACGCAGTATTTT
.,.,TRBJ2-4,TRBV5-1,CASSLSVGAAKNIQYF,TGCGCCAGCAGCTTGAGCGTGGGCGCGGCCAAAAACATTCAGTACTTC
.,.,TRBJ2-7,TRBV18,CASSPGMLREQYF,TGTGCCAGCTCACCAGGGATGCTACGCGAGCAGTACTTC
.,.,TRBJ2-3,TRBV6-5,CASSHRDTQYF,TGTGCCAGCAGTCACAGGGATACGCAGTATTTT
TRBD1,.,TRBJ1-2,TRBV2,CASSLDRLNYGYTF,TGTGCCAGCAGCTTGGACAGGCTGAACTATGGCTACACCTTC
.,.,TRBJ2-3,TRBV5-1,CASSLDGRGGTDTQYF,TGCGCCAGCAGCTTGGATGGCAGGGGGGGCACAGATACGCAGTATTTT
.,once,TRBJ1-4,TRBV10-3,CAISDATNEKLFF,TGTGCCATCAGTGATGCAACTAATGAAAAACTGTTTTTT
TRBD2,.,TRBJ2-5,TRBV5-5,CASSPRMGTSGIETQYF,TGTGCCAGCAGCCCGCGGATGGGGACTAGCGGGATAGAGACCCAGTACTTC
.,.,TRBJ2-2,TRBV9,CASSVPDTGELFF,TGTGCCAGCAGCGTTCCCGACACCGGGGAGCTGTTTTTT
.,.,TRBJ1-2,TRBV19,CASSRREAYGYTF,TGTGCCAGCTCCCGGCGGGAGGCCTATGGCTACACCTTC